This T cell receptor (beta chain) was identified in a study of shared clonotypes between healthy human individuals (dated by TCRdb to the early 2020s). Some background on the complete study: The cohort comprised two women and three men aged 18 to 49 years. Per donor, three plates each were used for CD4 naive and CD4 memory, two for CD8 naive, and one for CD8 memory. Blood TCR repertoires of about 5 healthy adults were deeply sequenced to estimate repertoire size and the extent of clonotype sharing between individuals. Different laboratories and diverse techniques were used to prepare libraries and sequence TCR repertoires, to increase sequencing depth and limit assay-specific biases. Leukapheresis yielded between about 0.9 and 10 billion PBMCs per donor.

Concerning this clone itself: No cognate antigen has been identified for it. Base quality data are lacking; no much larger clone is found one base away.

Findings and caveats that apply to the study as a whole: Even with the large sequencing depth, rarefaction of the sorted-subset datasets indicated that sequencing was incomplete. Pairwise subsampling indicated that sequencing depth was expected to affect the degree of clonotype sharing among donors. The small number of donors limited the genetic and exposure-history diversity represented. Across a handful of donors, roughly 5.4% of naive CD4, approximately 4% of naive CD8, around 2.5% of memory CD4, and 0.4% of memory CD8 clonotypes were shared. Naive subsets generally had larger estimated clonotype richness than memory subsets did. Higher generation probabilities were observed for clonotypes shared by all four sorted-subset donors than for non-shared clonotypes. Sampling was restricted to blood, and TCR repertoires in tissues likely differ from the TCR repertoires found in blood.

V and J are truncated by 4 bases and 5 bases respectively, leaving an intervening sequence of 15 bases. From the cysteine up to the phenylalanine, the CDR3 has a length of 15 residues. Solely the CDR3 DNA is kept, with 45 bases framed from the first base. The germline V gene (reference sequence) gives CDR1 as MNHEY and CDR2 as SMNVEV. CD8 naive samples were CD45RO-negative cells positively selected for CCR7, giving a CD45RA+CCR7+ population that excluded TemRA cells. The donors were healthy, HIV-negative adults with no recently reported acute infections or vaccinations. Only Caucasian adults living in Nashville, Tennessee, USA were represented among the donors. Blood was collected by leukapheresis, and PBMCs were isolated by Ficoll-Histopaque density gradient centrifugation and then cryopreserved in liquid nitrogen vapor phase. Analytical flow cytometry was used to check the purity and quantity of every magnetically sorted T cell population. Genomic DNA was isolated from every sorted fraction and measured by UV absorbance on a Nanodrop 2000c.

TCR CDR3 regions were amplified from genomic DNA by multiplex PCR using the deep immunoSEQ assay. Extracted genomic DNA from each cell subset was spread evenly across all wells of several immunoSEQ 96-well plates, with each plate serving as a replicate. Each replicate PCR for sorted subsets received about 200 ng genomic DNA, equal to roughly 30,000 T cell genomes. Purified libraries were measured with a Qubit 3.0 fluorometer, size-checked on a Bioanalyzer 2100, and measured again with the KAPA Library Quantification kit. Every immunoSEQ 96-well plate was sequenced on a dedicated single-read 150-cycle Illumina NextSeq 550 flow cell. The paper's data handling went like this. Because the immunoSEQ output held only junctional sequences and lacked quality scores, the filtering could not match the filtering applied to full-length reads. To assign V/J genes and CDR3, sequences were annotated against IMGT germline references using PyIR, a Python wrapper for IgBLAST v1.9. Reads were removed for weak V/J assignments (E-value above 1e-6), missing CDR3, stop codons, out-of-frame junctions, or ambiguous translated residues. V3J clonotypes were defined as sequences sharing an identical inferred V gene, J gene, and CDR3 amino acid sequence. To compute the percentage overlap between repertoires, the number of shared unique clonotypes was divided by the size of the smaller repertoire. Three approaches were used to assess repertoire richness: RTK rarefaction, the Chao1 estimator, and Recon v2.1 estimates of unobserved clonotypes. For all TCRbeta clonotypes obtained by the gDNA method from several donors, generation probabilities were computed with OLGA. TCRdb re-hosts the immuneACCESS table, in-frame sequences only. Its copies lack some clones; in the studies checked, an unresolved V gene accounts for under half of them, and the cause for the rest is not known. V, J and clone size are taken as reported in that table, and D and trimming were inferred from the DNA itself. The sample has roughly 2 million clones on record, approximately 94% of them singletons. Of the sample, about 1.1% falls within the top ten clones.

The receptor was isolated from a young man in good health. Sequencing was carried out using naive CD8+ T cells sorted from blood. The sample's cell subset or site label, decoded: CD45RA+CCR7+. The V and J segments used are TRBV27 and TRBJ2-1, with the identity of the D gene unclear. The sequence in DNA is TGTGCCAGCAGTTCCGACTTAGAAACGGACAATGAGCAGTTCTTC. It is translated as CASSSDLETDNEQFF.